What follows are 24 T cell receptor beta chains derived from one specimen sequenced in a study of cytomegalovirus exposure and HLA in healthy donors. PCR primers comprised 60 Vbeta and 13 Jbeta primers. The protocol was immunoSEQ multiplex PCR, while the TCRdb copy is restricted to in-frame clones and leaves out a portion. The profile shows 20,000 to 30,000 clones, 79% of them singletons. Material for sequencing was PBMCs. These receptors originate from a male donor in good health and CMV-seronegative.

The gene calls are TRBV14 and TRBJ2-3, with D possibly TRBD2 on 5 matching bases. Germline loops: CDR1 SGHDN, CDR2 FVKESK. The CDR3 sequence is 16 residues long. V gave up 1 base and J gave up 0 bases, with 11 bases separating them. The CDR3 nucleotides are TGTGCCAGCAGCCAAGTTGGCGGGCGAAGCACAGATACGCAGTATTTT. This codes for CASSQVGGRSTDTQYF.

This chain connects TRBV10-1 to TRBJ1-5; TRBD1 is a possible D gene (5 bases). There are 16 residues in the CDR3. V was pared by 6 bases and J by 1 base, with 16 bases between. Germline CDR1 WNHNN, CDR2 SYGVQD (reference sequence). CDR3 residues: CASSIRVLISNQPQHF. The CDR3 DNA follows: TGCGCCAGCAGCATCAGGGTCCTTATAAGCAATCAGCCCCAGCATTTT.

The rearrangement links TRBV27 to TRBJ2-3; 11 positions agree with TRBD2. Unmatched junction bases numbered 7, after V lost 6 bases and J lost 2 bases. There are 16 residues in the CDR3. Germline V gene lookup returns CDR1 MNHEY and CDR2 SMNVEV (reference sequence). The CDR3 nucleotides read TGTGCCAGCAGCACCCGGACTAGCGGGTACACAGATACGCAGTATTTT. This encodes CASSTRTSGYTDTQYF.

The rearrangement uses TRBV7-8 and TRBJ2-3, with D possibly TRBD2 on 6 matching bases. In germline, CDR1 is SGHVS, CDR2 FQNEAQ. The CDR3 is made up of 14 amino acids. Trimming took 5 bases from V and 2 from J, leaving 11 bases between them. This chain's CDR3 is CASSQTSPTDTQYF. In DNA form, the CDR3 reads TGTGCCAGCAGCCAGACTAGTCCCACAGATACGCAGTATTTT.

The CDR3 region is CAISGVLGGTEAFF. DNA of the CDR3: TGTGCCATCAGTGGGGTCCTCGGCGGCACTGAAGCTTTCTTT. The chain links TRBV10-3 to TRBJ1-1; no definite D call. The CDR3 is made up of 14 amino acids. In germline, CDR1 is ENHRY, CDR2 SYGVKD. V shed 4 bases and J shed 4 bases, with 13 bases lying between them.

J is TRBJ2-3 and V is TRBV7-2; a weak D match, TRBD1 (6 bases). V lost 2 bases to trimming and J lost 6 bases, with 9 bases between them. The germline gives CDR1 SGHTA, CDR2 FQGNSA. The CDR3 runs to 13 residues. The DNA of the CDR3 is TGTGCCAGCAGCTTAATGACAGGCGATACGCAGTATTTT. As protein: CASSLMTGDTQYF.

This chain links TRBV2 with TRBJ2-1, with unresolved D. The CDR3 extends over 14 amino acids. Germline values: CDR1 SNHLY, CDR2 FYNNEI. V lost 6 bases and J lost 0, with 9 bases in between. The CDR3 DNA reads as TGTGCCAGCAGCTTCGCGAGCTCCTACAATGAGCAGTTCTTC. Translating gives CASSFASSYNEQFF. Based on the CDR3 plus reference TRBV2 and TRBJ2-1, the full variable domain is EPEVTQTPSHQVTQMGQEVILRCVPISNHLYFYWYRQILGQKVEFLVSFYNNEISEKSEIFDDQFSVERPDGSNFTLKIRSTKLEDSAMYFCASSFASSYNEQFFGPGTRLTVL.

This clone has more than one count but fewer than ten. The CDR3 region is CASSPTGAYEQYF. Here the CDR3 DNA reads TGTGCCAGCAGTCCTACAGGGGCCTACGAGCAGTACTTC. The V gene is TRBV6-6, the J gene TRBJ2-7; TRBD1 aligns across 7 bases. V was pared by 5 bases and J by 2 bases, with 3 bases of the junction left unmatched. This CDR3 contains 13 residues. The germline gives CDR1 MNHNY, CDR2 SVGAGI (reference sequence).

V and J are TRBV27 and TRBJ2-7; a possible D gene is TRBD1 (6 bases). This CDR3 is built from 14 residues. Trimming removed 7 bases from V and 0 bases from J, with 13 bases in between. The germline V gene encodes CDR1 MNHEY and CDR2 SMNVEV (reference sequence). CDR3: CASKGVTASYEQYF. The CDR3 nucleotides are TGTGCCAGCAAGGGGGTCACCGCCTCCTACGAGCAGTACTTC.

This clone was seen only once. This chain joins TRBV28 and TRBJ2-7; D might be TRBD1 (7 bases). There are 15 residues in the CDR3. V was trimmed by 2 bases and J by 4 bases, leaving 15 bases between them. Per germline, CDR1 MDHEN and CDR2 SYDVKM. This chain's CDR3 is CASSLHPQGGYEQYF. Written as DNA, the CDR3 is TGTGCCAGCAGTTTACATCCGCAGGGGGGATACGAGCAGTACTTC.

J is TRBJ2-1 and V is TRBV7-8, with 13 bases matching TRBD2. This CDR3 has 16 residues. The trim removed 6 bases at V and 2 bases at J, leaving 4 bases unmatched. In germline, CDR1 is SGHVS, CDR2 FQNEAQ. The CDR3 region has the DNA TGTGCCAGCAGACCTACTAGCGGGAGGGCCTACAATGAGCAGTTCTTC. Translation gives CASRPTSGRAYNEQFF.

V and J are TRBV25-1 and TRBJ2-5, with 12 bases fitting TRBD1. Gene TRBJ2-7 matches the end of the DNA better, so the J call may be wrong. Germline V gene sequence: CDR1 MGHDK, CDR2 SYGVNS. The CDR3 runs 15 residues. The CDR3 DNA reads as TGTGCCAGCAGTGAACAAGGGACAGGGGGCGGCGAGCAGTACTTC. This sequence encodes CASSEQGTGGGEQYF.

DNA of the CDR3: TGTGCCAGCAGCTTACTCTGGAGTAATAGCAATCAGCCCCAGCATTTT. Translation gives CASSLLWSNSNQPQHF. This chain links TRBV7-2 with TRBJ1-5; D unresolved. Germline CDR1 SGHTA, CDR2 FQGNSA. The CDR3 runs 16 residues. V was clipped by 2 bases and J by 0 bases, with 11 bases between them.

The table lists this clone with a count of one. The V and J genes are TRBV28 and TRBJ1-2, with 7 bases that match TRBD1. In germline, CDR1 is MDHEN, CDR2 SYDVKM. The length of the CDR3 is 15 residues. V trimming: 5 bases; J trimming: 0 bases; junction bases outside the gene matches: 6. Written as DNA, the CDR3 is TGTGCCAGCAGTCCCGCCGGGACAGCTAACTATGGCTACACCTTC. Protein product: CASSPAGTANYGYTF.

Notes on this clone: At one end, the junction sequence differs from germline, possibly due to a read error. In nucleotides, the CDR3 is TGTGCCAGCAGTTTAAACCAAGGCGGTAACTATAGCTACACCTTC. It codes for CASSLNQGGNYSYTF. The rearrangement joins TRBV28 to TRBJ1-2; D is unclear. CDR1 and CDR2 from the germline V gene are MDHEN and SYDVKM. The CDR3 extends over 15 amino acids.

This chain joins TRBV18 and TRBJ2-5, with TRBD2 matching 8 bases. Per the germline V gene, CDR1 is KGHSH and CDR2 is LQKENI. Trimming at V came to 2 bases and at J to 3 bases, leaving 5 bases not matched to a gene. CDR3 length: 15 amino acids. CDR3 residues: CASSPNGRAKETQYF. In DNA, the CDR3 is TGTGCCAGCTCACCAAACGGGAGGGCCAAAGAGACCCAGTACTTC.

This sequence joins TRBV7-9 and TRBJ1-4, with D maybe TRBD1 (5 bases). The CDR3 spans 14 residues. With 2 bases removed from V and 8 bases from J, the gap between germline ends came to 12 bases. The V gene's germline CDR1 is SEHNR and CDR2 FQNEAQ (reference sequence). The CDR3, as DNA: TGTGCCAGCAGCTTATATCAGGGAAGGGAAAAACTGTTTTTT. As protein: CASSLYQGREKLFF.

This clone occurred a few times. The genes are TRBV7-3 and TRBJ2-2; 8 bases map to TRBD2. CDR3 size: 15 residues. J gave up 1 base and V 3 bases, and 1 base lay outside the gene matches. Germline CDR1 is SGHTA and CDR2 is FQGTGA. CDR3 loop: CASSFGGGNTGELFF. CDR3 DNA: TGTGCCAGCAGCTTCGGGGGGGGGAACACCGGGGAGCTGTTTTTT.

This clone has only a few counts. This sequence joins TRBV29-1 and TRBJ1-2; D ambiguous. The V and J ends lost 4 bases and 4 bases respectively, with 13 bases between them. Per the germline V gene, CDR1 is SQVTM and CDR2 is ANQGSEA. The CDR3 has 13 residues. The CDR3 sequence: CSVGAPGFYGYTF. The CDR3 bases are TGCAGCGTTGGGGCTCCGGGATTCTATGGCTACACCTTC.

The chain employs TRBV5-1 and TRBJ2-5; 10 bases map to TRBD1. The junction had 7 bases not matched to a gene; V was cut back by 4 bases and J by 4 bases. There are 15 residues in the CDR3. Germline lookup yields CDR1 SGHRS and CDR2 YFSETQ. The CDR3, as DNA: TGCGCCAGCAGCGAGATGACAGGGGGCTCAGAGACCCAGTACTTC. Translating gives CASSEMTGGSETQYF.

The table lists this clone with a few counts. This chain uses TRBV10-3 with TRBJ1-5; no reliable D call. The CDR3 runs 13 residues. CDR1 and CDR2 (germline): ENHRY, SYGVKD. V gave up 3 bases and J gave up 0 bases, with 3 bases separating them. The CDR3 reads CAISDYSNQPQHF. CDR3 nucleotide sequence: TGTGCCATCAGTGATTATAGCAATCAGCCCCAGCATTTT.

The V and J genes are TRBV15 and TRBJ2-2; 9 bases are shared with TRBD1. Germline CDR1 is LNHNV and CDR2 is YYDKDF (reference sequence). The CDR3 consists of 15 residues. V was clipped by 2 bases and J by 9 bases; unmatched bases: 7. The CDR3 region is CATSRPWDRDRELFF. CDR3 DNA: TGTGCCACCAGCAGACCGTGGGACAGGGATCGGGAGCTGTTTTTT.

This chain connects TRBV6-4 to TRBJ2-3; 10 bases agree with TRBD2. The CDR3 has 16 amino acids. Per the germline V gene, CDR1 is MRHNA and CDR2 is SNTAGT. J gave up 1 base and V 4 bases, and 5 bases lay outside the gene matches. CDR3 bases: TGTGCCAGCAGTGTCGCCGGGACTAGCGGCACAGATACGCAGTATTTT. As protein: CASSVAGTSGTDTQYF.

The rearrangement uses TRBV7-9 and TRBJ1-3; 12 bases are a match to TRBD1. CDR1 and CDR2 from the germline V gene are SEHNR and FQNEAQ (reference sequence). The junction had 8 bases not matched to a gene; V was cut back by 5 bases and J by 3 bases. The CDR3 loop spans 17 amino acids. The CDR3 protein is CASSPTGTGGLGNTIYF. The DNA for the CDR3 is TGTGCCAGCAGCCCTACCGGGACAGGGGGCCTTGGAAACACCATATATTTT.